These 14 T cell receptor beta chains were all obtained from the same sample, sequenced in a study of T cell changes during pregnancy in multiple sclerosis. Repertoires were generated with immunoSEQ multiplex PCR, while TCRdb's copy carries only in-frame clones and drops some. The data hold 75,000 to 95,000 clones, with about 94% observed a single time. The material sequenced was CD4+ T cells from peripheral blood mononuclear cells, taken after pregnancy. These receptors all stem from a female donor with multiple sclerosis, enrolled in a pregnancy study.

The chain combines TRBV11-3 with TRBJ2-1, with 12 positions matching TRBD1. The J segment lost 8 bases and the V segment lost 5 bases, leaving 10 bases of the junction unmatched. The length of the CDR3 is 16 residues. CDR1 and CDR2 from the germline V gene are SGHNT and YENEEA. CDR3 loop: CASSVTGTGGSHEQFF. DNA for the CDR3: TGTGCCAGCAGCGTAACCGGGACAGGGGGCTCGCATGAGCAGTTCTTC.

DNA for the CDR3: TGTGCCAGCAGCGCCCGGGGAGATACGCAGTATTTT. It is translated as CASSARGDTQYF. V and J are TRBV5-4 and TRBJ2-3, with D possibly matching TRBD2 (5 bases). CDR1 is SGHNT and CDR2 is YYREEE in the germline V gene (reference sequence). V lost 4 bases and J 5 bases, leaving 8 bases between the germline ends. CDR3 length: 12 amino acids.

The chain joins TRBV7-9 to TRBJ2-1; 10 bases line up with TRBD1. Germline V gene sequence: CDR1 SEHNR, CDR2 FQNEAQ (reference sequence). This CDR3 has 15 amino acids. Trimming removed 7 bases from V and 6 bases from J; junction bases left unmatched: 9. The CDR3 bases are TGTGCCAGCACCACCCACGGGACAGGGGTCAATGAGCAGTTCTTC. Its protein product is CASTTHGTGVNEQFF. The full variable domain, completed using reference TRBV7-9 and TRBJ2-1, is DTGVSQNPRHKITKRGQNVTFRCDPISEHNRLYWYRQTLGQGPEFLTYFQNEAQLEKSRLLSDRFSAERPKGSFSTLEIQRTEQGDSAMYLCASTTHGTGVNEQFFGPGTRLTVL.

The CDR3 protein is CASSPTGLYEQFF. In nucleotides, the CDR3 is TGTGCCAGCAGTCCCACAGGGCTGTATGAGCAGTTCTTC. The chain uses TRBV6-5 and TRBJ2-1; maybe TRBD1 (6 bases). Germline V gene sequence: CDR1 MNHEY, CDR2 SVGAGI. The CDR3 consists of 13 residues. Deletions cut 5 bases from V and 8 bases from J, with 13 bases between.

The gene calls are TRBV29-1 and TRBJ2-5, with 9 bases matching TRBD1. The CDR3 is 13 residues long. After removal of 6 bases from V and 5 bases from J, the junction contained 7 bases not matched to a gene. CDR1 is SQVTM, CDR2 ANQGSEA, per germline. CDR3 sequence reads: CSVSKTGGETQYF. CDR3 sequence (DNA): TGCAGCGTCTCAAAGACAGGGGGTGAGACCCAGTACTTC.

The gene calls are TRBV7-9 and TRBJ1-2, with 10 bases lining up with TRBD1. CDR3 length: 13 residues. The germline V gene has CDR1 SEHNR and CDR2 FQNEAQ (reference sequence). Trimming cost V 5 bases and J 8 bases; bases outside gene matches: 5. The CDR3: CASSRDRGSGYTF. CDR3 nucleotide sequence: TGTGCCAGCAGCCGGGACAGGGGATCGGGCTACACCTTC.

As DNA, the CDR3 is TGTGCCAGCAGCTCCCACGCCTATTCGGAGGGAGGTTGGGAGACCCAGTACTTC. Protein sequence: CASSSHAYSEGGWETQYF. The gene calls are TRBV7-2 and TRBJ2-5; D is possibly TRBD2 (6 bases). Germline assignment: CDR1 SGHTA and CDR2 FQGNSA. Trimming took off 4 bases at V and 5 bases at J, with 26 bases between the two ends. The CDR3 sequence is 18 residues long.

V and J are TRBV6-5 and TRBJ2-5, with TRBD2 as a possible D gene (6 bases). CDR1 MNHEY and CDR2 SVGAGI come from the germline V gene. Trimming stripped 4 bases from V and 1 base from J, with 16 bases between. This CDR3 contains 16 residues. The CDR3 DNA is TGTGCCAGCAGTTGGACTAACCTACCCCCCCAAGAGACCCAGTACTTC. Translation gives CASSWTNLPPQETQYF.

The chain is built from TRBV7-2 and TRBJ1-5; 7 nucleotides align to TRBD1. CDR3 length equals 13 residues. Losses at the gene ends were 5 bases for V and 6 bases for J; bases not matched to a gene: 4. In germline, CDR1 is SGHTA, CDR2 FQGNSA. The CDR3 region is CASSVDRVQPQHF. CDR3 sequence (DNA): TGTGCCAGCAGCGTAGACAGGGTTCAGCCCCAGCATTTT.

The chain has TRBV6-1 and TRBJ2-2; TRBD2 matches 13 bases. Germline CDR1 is MNHNS and CDR2 is SASEGT. Germline trimming cut 3 bases from V and 2 bases from J; bases unmatched to any gene: 6. The CDR3 has 18 residues. The CDR3 here is CASSEGGLAGLNTGELFF. CDR3 DNA: TGTGCCAGCAGTGAGGGGGGACTAGCGGGACTTAACACCGGGGAGCTGTTTTTT.

The V and J genes are TRBV2 and TRBJ1-2; possible D gene TRBD1, 5 bases. Trimming left V 3 bases short and J 8 bases short, with 13 bases between. Per the germline V gene, CDR1 is SNHLY and CDR2 is FYNNEI. This CDR3 is built from 13 residues. The CDR3 coding sequence is TGTGCCAGCAGTGAGAGCGGGACTGGGGGCTACACCTTC. This translates into CASSESGTGGYTF.

V is TRBV9 and J is TRBJ2-7; TRBD1 might be the D (6 bases). V lost 2 bases to trimming and J lost 1 base, with 13 bases between them. The germline V gene has CDR1 SGDLS and CDR2 YYNGEE. This CDR3 is 15 amino acids long. CDR3 amino acids: CASSVGTGYSYEQYF. The CDR3 coding sequence is TGTGCCAGCAGCGTTGGAACAGGGTATTCCTACGAGCAGTACTTC.

The V call is TRBV5-1, the J call TRBJ2-7, with D possibly matching TRBD1 (5 bases). The CDR3 extends over 15 amino acids. The ends were cut back, 1 base at V and 2 bases at J, with 13 bases in the middle. The germline V gene encodes CDR1 SGHRS and CDR2 YFSETQ. The CDR3 sequence: CASSLISREPYEQYF. The CDR3 region has the DNA TGCGCCAGCAGCTTGATATCCAGGGAACCCTACGAGCAGTACTTC.

The CDR3 DNA reads TGTGCCAGCAGCTTCGTCTTTCGGGAGGTCAATGAGCAGTTCTTC. It yields the protein CASSFVFREVNEQFF. This chain connects TRBV13 to TRBJ2-1; TRBD2 matches 7 bases. With 3 bases clipped from V and 6 bases from J, the junction kept 8 bases outside the gene matches. The CDR3 is 15 amino acids. CDR1 and CDR2 (germline): PRHDT, FYEKMQ (reference sequence).